This T cell receptor beta chain came from a study of T cell responses to AZD1222 COVID-19 vaccine. General study points: The donor group comprised mostly white British people and more females; the analysis possibly underestimated clonal diversity. Spike-specific TCR breadth and depth both grew after two AZD1222 doses.

In the case of this clone: The target antigen is unknown.

Second-dose intervals near 4 or 12 weeks were combined. Sequencing was performed with immunoSEQ multiplex PCR; in TCRdb, only in-frame clones are kept and a portion is missing. Among over 120,000 clones listed, roughly 90% were seen once. Per germline, CDR1 MNHEY and CDR2 SVGEGT. CDR3 length: 15 amino acids. With V trimmed by 4 bases and J by 7 bases, 5 bases remained unmatched. The clonotype was recovered from an adult who received the AZD1222 COVID-19 vaccine. V gene TRBV6-2 or TRBV6-3 combines with J gene TRBJ2-1; 12 nucleotides align to TRBD2. The sample consisted of peripheral blood, taken 28 days after the second AZD1222 dose. Here the CDR3 reads CASSSAGLAGNEQFF. For the CDR3, the DNA is TGTGCCAGCAGTTCGGCAGGACTAGCGGGGAATGAGCAGTTCTTC.